The T cell receptor beta chain described here comes from a study of cytomegalovirus exposure and HLA in healthy donors (TCRdb year 2017). For the wider study: An earlier analysis of 587 of the donors reported 250 to 300 Gb of sequence data and 95 million to 130 million unique TCR beta sequences obtained from around 170 million T cells. An early release covering approximately 600 HLA-typed donors comprised roughly 300 gigabases of sequencing data and 85 million to 100 million unique TCR sequences. Among the approximately 400 genotyped donors, approximately 76% belonged to the genetic ancestry cluster associated with self-reported Caucasian donors. The study was designed to test whether signatures of past pathogen exposure could be identified by cataloging public T cell receptors. The study profiled the T cell repertoires of under 850 subjects by immunosequencing and related them to cytomegalovirus serostatus. Besides the first cohort of 500 to 700 subjects, a separate validation cohort made up of over 95 different subjects was used. To predict cytomegalovirus infection status, the study combined high-throughput TCR immunosequencing, statistical association of individual TCRs with disease status, and machine learning. To study patterns of TCR occurrence, a later analysis re-analyzed previously published TCR beta repertoires from 600 to 750 donors and added high-resolution HLA genotyping. Rather than drawing on any new phenotypic data, the later analysis identified candidate immune exposures from TCR beta sequences and the way those sequences occurred across donors. In an earlier analysis of a few hundred of the donors, high-throughput TCR beta sequencing was used to judge whether each TCR beta V gene segment behaved as functional or pseudogenic. Donor age, sex, ethnicity and CMV serostatus were compiled together with the repertoire data. Genome-wide SNP genotypes for about 55% of the roughly 670 donors were used in a later genetic analysis, which treated that subset as a discovery cohort. All discovery cohort repertoires had been generated using a single sequencing platform. HLA typing included class I and class II loci at four-digit resolution. The number of donors typed differed by locus, with roughly 629-640 for A, B, C, DRB1 and DQB1, 522 for DQA1, 600 to 610 for DPA1, and approximately 470 for DPB1. Because of strong linkage in the cohort, roughly five DR-DQ haplotypes were treated as single units for association and clustering. Among several hundred genotyped donors of the cohort, an average of around 250,000 unique TCR beta nucleotide sequences was sequenced per donor, of which approximately 18% were non-productive. Overall results and qualifications from the work: Only TCR beta chains were sequenced in this cohort, and the absence of alpha or paired-chain data limited detectable features. According to the authors, the approach could potentially be generalized to other disease states and immunological phenotypes. A further reported finding was that TCR beta sequences accurately predicted the HLA-A and HLA-B alleles for most subjects in the first cohort. According to a later analysis, most CMV-associated TCR beta chains appeared to be HLA-restricted, and the HLA associations seemed to be driven largely by CMV exposure. In a later analysis, TCR association rates were found to vary across HLA loci, with the most associated TCRs seen for DRB1 alleles and the fewest for HLA-C alleles. Several of the top co-occurrence clusters appeared to be linked to parvovirus B19, influenza, CMV and Epstein-Barr virus, according to a later analysis. The sequencing pipeline was judged likely to have produced a cluster of highly shared sequence variants as a technical artifact. Compared with the approximately 700-donor mean, donors in an Asian-associated ancestry cluster had fewer N-insertions in productive TCRs, according to a later genetic analysis. Sequencing depth was assumed to be roughly uniform across donors in the presence/absence analyses, though that assumption may not hold. Most TCR sequences were observed very rarely across donors, whereas some public TCRs were present in many individuals. Immune exposure information for the cohort was limited to CMV serostatus. In the study, some 160 TCR beta chains were listed as associated with cytomegalovirus. Broadly in line with IMGT annotations, most TCR beta V segments showed up in productive rearrangements about 87% or about 30% of the time in an earlier analysis of 450 to 600 of the donors. Three of the identified cytomegalovirus-associated TCR beta chains were confirmed in vitro to be specific for cytomegalovirus antigens. A later analysis associated about 17,000 TCR beta sequences with specific HLA alleles at a false discovery rate of 0.05. In a later analysis, HLA-associated TCR beta chains showed more clonal expansion and lower generation probabilities than non-associated chains that were equally common. The earlier analysis of fewer than 750 of the donors excluded roughly 17 rarely observed V segments, including chromosome 9 orphons, because counts were too low. HLA typing was unavailable for some donors at each locus, so association tests used only the typed subset. Correlated functional status among segregating V segments might reflect linkage disequilibrium, but an unknown experimental factor could not be ruled out. Because the 87-base-pair reads could not distinguish some IMGT-functional V segments, including TRBV6-2 and TRBV6-3, those segments were excluded. An association between a missense DCLRE1C variant and V-gene and J-gene trimming of TCR beta chains was found in a later genetic analysis and replicated in an independent cohort. In both the original and validation cohorts, the classifier was reported to diagnose cytomegalovirus status with high specificity and sensitivity. When HLA alleles, especially DR and DQ, strongly co-occurred, TCR associations were difficult to assign to individual alleles.

Regarding this clone: Its binding antigen is unknown. One base away there is no much larger clone; base qualities are not given.

Library preparation employed the immunoSEQ multiplex PCR assay. For the multiplex PCR, a mixture combining 60 forward primers for TCR Vbeta segments and 13 reverse primers for TCR Jbeta segments was used. The CDR3 region of rearranged TCR beta genes was amplified from genomic DNA by a multiplex PCR assay. The Illumina HiSeq System was used to sequence the amplified TCR beta libraries as 87-base-pair reads. The published analysis was carried out like this. A later analysis counted about 76 million unique TCR beta chains across the 650 to 800 repertoires, and 9 million to 14 million of these chains were shared by at least two donors. Raw reads were error-corrected and collapsed into unique sequences with a nearest-neighbor algorithm that merged closely related sequences to remove PCR and sequencing errors. To assign V, D and J gene segments, CDR3 sequences were aligned to IMGT reference sequences. Each retained sequence needed at least a six-nucleotide match to both a V gene segment and a J gene segment. Rearrangements were classified as productive when the CDR3 lacked stop codons and remained in frame with V and J, and all other rearrangements were classified as non-productive. CDR3 was defined by IMGT convention, running from the second conserved V-encoded cysteine to the conserved J-encoded phenylalanine. The earlier analysis of about 590 of the donors excluded sequences that lacked an unambiguous match to a single V gene segment. In an earlier analysis of around 590 of the donors, a V segment was called functional when productive rearrangements were above 56.7%, and segregating when the standard deviation between donors exceeded 5%. A statistical classification framework was built to diagnose cytomegalovirus status from the catalog of TCR beta chain sequences. In a later analysis, V and J genes were assigned by comparing TCR nucleotide sequences against IMGT/GENE-DB human TR gene sequences. In a later analysis, CDR3 sequences and most-parsimonious VDJ recombination scenarios were assigned using the TCRdist pipeline. In a later analysis, every TCR beta chain was defined by the combination of its CDR3 amino acid sequence and its V-gene family, and reads without a unique V-gene family were dropped. To address suspected cross-contamination and a sequencing artifact, a later analysis removed around 590 highly shared, low-generation-probability nucleotide sequences. In a later analysis, a clonal expansion index for each public chain was calculated from normalized within-repertoire ranks of inferred template counts. Generation probabilities in a later analysis came from a VDJ recombination model fitted to out-of-frame rearrangements, and those results were checked against IGoR. In a later analysis, hypergeometric tests were used to score TCR-TCR, TCR-HLA and TCR-CMV co-occurrence, with a repertoire-size bias correction applied to TCR pairs. To estimate false discovery rates, a later analysis permuted the HLA or CMV assignments 20 times. A later analysis grouped co-occurring TCRs with DBSCAN, adding TCRdist sequence similarity when clustering within HLA-allele-positive subsets. Repertoires with fewer than 30,000 or more than 120,000 public chains were left out of co-occurrence clustering, as were four to six repertoires with anomalous nucleotide sharing. TCRdb retrieved this table from immuneACCESS and kept in-frame rearrangements only. Not all clones are present; in checked studies, unresolved V genes account for under half, and no reason is known for the remainder. V and J calls and clone size come straight from that table; D and trimming were deduced from the DNA. A total of about 200,000 clones appear in this sample, 70% to 80% of them only once. The leading ten clones occupy roughly 0.4% of the sample.

The cohort was made up of around 720 healthy bone marrow donors. At the time of sampling, every cohort member was nominally healthy, though immune exposures that went unrecorded were likely present. The donor was CMV seropositive and belonged to the group of 250 to 350 seropositive cohort members. Each donor provided a peripheral blood sample, and peripheral blood mononuclear cells were used for TCR beta sequencing. The Qiagen DNeasy Blood Extraction Kit was used to extract genomic DNA from the blood cell samples. The germline V gene specifies MNHNS as CDR1 and SASEGT as CDR2. The CDR3 contains 15 residues, cysteine and phenylalanine counted. CDR3 DNA only is kept here, 45 bases in frame from base 1. Germline trimming amounts to 6 bases on V and 0 bases on J, with 4 as the count of junction bases outside the gene matches.

The chain joins TRBV6-1 to TRBJ2-5, with 10 junctional bases fitting TRBD1. This TCR was recovered from a male donor in good health and CMV-seropositive. The sequencing sample was made of PBMCs. The nucleotides read TGTGCCAGCAGCCGGACAGGGGGATACCAAGAGACCCAGTACTTC. This yields the protein CASSRTGGYQETQYF.